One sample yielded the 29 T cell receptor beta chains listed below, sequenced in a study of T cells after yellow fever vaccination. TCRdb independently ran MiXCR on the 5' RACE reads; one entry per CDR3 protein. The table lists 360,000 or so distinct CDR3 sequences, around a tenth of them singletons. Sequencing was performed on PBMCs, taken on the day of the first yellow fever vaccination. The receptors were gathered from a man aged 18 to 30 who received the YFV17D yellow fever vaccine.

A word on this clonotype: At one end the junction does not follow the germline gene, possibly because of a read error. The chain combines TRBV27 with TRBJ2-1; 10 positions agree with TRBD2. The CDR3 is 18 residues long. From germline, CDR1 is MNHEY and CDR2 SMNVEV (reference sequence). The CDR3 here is CASSLVAGGPSSYNERFF. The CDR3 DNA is TGTGCCAGCAGTTTGGTAGCGGGGGGTCCGAGCTCCTACAATGAGCGGTTCTTC.

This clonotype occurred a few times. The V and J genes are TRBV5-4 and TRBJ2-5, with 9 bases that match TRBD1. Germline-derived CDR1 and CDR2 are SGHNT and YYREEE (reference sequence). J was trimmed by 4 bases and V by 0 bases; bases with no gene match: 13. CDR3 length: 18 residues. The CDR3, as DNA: TGTGCCAGCAGCTTGGCCCTGACAGGGGGTTCAATTGGAGAGACCCAGTACTTC. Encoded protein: CASSLALTGGSIGETQYF. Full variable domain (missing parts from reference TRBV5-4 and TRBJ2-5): ETGVTQSPTHLIKTRGQQVTLRCSSQSGHNTVSWYQQALGQGPQFIFQYYREEENGRGNFPPRFSGLQFPNYSSELNVNALELDDSALYLCASSLALTGGSIGETQYFGPGTRLLVL.

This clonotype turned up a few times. The CDR3 here is CASSSSLTGELFF. CDR3 nucleotides: TGTGCCAGCAGTTCCAGCCTCACCGGGGAGCTGTTTTTT. V is TRBV12-3 or TRBV12-4 and J is TRBJ2-2; no definite D call. This CDR3 spans 13 amino acids. Trimming stripped 4 bases from V and 4 bases from J, with 7 bases between.

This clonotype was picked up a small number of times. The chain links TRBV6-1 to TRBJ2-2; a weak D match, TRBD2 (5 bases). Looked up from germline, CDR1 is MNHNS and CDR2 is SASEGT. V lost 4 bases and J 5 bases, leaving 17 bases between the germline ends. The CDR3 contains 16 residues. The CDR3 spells CASSGSFYRGTGELFF. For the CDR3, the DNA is TGTGCCAGCAGTGGTTCTTTTTACCGAGGGACCGGGGAGCTGTTTTTT.

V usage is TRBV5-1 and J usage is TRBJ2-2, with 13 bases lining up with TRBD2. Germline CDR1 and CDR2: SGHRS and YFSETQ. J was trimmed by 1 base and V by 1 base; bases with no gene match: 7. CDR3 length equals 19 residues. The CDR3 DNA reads TGCGCCAGCAGCTTGACCCCGACTAGCGGGGGGATGAACACCGGGGAGCTGTTTTTT. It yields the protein CASSLTPTSGGMNTGELFF.

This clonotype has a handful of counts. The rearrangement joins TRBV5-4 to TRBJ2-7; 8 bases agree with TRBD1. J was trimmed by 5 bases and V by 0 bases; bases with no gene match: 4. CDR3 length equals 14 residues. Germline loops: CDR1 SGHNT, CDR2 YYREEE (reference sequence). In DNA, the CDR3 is TGTGCCAGCAGCTTGGGGACAGGGATAAACGAGCAGTACTTC. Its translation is CASSLGTGINEQYF.

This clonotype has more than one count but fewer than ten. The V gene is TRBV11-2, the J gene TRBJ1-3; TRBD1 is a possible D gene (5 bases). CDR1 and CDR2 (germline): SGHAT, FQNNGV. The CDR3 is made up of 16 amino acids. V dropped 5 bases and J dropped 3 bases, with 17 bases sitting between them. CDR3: CASSPIQGRDGNTIYF. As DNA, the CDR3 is TGTGCCAGCAGCCCAATTCAGGGTAGAGATGGAAACACCATATATTTT.

Here the CDR3 DNA reads TGTGCCAGCGCTAACGGGGGAAGATACGAGCAGTACTTC. It yields the protein CASANGGRYEQYF. V gene TRBV6-2 or TRBV6-3 combines with J gene TRBJ2-7; D perhaps matches TRBD2 (6 bases). The germline CDR1 and CDR2 sequences are MNHEY and SVGEGT. V was pared by 8 bases and J by 4 bases, with 15 bases between. The CDR3 covers 13 residues.

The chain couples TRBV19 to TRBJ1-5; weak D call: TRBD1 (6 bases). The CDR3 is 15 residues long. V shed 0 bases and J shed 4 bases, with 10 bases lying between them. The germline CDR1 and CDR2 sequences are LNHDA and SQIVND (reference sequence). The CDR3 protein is CASSIDPRGNQPQHF. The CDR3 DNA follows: TGTGCCAGTAGTATAGACCCCAGGGGTAATCAGCCCCAGCATTTT. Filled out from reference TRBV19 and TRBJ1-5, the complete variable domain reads DGGITQSPKYLFRKEGQNVTLSCEQNLNHDAMYWYRQDPGQGLRLIYYSQIVNDFQKGDIAEGYSVSREKKESFPLTVTSAQKNPTAFYLCASSIDPRGNQPQHFGDGTRLSIL.

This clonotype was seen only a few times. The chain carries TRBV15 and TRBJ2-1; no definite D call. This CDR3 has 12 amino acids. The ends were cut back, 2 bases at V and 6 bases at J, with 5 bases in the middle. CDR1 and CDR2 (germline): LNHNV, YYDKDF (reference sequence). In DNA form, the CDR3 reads TGTGCCACCAGCAGACCGTTCAATGAGCAGTTCTTC. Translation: CATSRPFNEQFF. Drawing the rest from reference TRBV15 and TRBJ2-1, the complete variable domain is DAMVIQNPRYQVTQFGKPVTLSCSQTLNHNVMYWYQQKSSQAPKLLFHYYDKDFNNEADTPDNFQSRRPNTSFCFLDIRSPGLGDTAMYLCATSRPFNEQFFGPGTRLTVL.

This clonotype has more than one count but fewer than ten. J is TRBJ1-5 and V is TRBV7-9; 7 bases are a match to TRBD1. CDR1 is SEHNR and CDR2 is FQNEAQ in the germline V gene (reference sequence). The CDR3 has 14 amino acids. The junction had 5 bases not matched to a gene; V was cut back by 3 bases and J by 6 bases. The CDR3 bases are TGTGCCAGCAGCTTCGACAGGGTTGGTCAGCCCCAGCATTTT. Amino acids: CASSFDRVGQPQHF. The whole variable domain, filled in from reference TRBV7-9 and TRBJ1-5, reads DTGVSQNPRHKITKRGQNVTFRCDPISEHNRLYWYRQTLGQGPEFLTYFQNEAQLEKSRLLSDRFSAERPKGSFSTLEIQRTEQGDSAMYLCASSFDRVGQPQHFGDGTRLSIL.

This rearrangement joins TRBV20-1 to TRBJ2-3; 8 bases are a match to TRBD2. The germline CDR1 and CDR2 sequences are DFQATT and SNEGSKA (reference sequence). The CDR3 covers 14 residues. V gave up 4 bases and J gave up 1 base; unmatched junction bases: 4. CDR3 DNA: TGCAGTGCTAAGCCGGGACTAGGCACAGATACGCAGTATTTT. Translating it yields CSAKPGLGTDTQYF.

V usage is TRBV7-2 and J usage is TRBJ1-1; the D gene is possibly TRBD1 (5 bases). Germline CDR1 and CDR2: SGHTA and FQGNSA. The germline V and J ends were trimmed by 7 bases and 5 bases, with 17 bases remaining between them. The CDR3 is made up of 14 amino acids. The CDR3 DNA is TGTGCCAGCAATCTGCAAGGGGCACGGACTGAAGCTTTCTTT. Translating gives CASNLQGARTEAFF.

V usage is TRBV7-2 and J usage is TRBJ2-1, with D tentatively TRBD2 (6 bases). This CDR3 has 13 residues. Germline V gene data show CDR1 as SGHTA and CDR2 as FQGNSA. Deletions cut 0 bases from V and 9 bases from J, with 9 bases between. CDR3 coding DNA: TGTGCCAGCAGCTTAGCCCGCGGGGCTGAGCAGTTCTTC. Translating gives CASSLARGAEQFF.

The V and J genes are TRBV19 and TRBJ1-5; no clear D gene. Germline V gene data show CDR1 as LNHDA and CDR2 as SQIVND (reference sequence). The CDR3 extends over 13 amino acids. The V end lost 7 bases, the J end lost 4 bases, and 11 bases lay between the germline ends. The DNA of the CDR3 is TGTGCCAGTAATAACAGAGGAAATCAGCCCCAGCATTTT. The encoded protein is CASNNRGNQPQHF.

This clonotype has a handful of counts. DNA of the CDR3: TGTGCCAGCAGTGCACAGCCAACTAGCGGGGGGGCGTTTGAGCAGTTCTTC. Protein: CASSAQPTSGGAFEQFF. The V and J genes are TRBV6-4 and TRBJ2-1; 13 bases are a match to TRBD2. Germline V gives CDR1 MRHNA, CDR2 SNTAGT. There are 17 residues in the CDR3. After removal of 4 bases from V and 9 bases from J, the junction contained 12 bases not matched to a gene.

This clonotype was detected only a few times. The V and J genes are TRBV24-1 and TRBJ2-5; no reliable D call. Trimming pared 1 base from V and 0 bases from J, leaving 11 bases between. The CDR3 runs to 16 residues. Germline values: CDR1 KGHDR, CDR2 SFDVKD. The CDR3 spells CATSDFQEWYQETQYF. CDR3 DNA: TGTGCCACCAGTGATTTCCAGGAGTGGTACCAAGAGACCCAGTACTTC.

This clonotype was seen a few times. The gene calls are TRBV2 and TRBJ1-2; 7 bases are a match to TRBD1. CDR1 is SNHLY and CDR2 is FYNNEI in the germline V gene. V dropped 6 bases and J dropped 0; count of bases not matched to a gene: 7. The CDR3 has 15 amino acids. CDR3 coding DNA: TGTGCCAGCAGACCTTGGACAGGCCCTAACTATGGCTACACCTTC. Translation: CASRPWTGPNYGYTF.

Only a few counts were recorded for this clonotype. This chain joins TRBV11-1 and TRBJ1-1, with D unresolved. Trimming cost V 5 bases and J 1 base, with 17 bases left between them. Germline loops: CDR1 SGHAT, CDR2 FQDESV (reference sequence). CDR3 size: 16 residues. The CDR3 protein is CASSPSDGFRNTEAFF. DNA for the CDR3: TGTGCCAGCAGCCCAAGCGACGGGTTTCGGAACACTGAAGCTTTCTTT.

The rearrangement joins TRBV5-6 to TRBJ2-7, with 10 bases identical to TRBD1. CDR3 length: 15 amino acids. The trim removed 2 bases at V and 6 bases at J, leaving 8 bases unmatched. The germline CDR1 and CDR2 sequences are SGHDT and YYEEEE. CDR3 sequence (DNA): TGTGCCAGCAGCTTCCGGGACAGGGGAGGTGTCGAGCAGTACTTC. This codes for CASSFRDRGGVEQYF.

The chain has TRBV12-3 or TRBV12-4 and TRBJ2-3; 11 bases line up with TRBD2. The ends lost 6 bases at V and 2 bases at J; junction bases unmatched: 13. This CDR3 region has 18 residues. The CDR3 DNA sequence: TGTGCCAGCAGCCTGGCCGGGACTAGCGGAACCTTCACAGATACGCAGTATTTT. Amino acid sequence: CASSLAGTSGTFTDTQYF.

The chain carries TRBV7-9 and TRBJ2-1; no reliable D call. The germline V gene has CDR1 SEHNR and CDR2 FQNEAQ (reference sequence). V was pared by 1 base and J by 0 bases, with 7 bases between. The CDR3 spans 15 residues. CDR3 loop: CASSLDWGSYNEQFF. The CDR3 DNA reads TGTGCCAGCAGCTTAGACTGGGGCTCCTACAATGAGCAGTTCTTC.

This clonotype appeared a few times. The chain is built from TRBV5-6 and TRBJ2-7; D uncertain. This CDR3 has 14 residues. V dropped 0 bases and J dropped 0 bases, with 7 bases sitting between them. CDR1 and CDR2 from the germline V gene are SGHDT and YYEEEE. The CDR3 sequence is CASSLGWASYEQYF. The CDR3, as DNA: TGTGCCAGCAGCTTGGGCTGGGCCTCCTACGAGCAGTACTTC. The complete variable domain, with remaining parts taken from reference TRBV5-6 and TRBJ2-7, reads DAGVTQSPTHLIKTRGQQVTLRCSPKSGHDTVSWYQQALGQGPQFIFQYYEEEERQRGNFPDRFSGHQFPNYSSELNVNALLLGDSALYLCASSLGWASYEQYFGPGTRLTVT.

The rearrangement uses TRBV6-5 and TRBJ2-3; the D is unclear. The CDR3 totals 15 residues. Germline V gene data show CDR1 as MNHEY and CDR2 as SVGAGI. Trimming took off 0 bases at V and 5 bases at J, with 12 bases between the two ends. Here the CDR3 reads CASSYSSDTGDTQYF. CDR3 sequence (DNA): TGTGCCAGCAGTTACTCGTCTGATACTGGAGATACGCAGTATTTT.

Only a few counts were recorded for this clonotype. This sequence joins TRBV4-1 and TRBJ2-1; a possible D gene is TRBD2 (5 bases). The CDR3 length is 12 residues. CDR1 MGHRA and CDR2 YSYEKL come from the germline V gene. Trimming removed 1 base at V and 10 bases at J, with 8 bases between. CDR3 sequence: CASSQVPGEQFF. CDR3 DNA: TGCGCCAGCAGCCAAGTCCCGGGGGAGCAGTTCTTC.

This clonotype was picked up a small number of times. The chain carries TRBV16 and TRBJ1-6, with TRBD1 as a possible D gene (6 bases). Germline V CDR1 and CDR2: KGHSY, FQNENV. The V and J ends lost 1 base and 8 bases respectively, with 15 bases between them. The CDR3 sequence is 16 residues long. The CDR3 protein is CASSQFEQGTDSPLHF. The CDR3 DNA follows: TGTGCCAGCAGCCAATTTGAACAGGGAACGGATTCACCCCTCCACTTT.

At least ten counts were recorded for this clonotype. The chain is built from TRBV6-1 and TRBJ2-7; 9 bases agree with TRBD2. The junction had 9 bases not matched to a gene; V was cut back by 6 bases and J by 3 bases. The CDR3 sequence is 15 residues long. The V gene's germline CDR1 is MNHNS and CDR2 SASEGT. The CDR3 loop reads CASRGAGGLIYEQYF. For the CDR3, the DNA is TGTGCCAGCAGGGGAGCGGGGGGCCTTATCTACGAGCAGTACTTC.

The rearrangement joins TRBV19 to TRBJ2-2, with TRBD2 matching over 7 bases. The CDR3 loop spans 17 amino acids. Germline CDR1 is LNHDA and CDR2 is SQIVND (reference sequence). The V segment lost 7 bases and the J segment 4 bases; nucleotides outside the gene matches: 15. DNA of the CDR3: TGTGCCAGTAAAAGGGCCGGGAGGCAGAGTACCACCGGGGAGCTGTTTTTT. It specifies CASKRAGRQSTTGELFF.

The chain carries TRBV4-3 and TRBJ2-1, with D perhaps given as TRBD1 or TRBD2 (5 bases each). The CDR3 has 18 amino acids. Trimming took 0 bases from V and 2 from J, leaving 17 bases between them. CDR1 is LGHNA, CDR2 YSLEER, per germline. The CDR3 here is CASSQEHLGGITYNEQFF. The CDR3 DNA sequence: TGCGCCAGCAGCCAAGAGCATCTTGGGGGTATCACCTACAATGAGCAGTTCTTC.